This TCR beta chain was sequenced in a study of beta chain features in type 1 diabetes. A remark on this clone: Its specificity is unknown.

General study points: The question left open here concerned HLA type influencing TCRB rearrangement. Type 1 diabetes patients had fewer VDJ junction insertions and more deletions. Shortening of TCRB CDR3s, moderate but significant, appeared in all four CD4+ subsets of Type 1 diabetes patients.

The investigators reverse transcribed all of the isolated RNA, so they sequenced expressed TCRB transcripts. TCRdb's table, derived via immunoSEQ multiplex PCR, lists solely in-frame clones and lacks some. The sample contains 350,000 or so clones, around 19% of which appear only once. Trimming stripped 1 base from V and 5 bases from J, with 8 bases between. Germline assignment: CDR1 SGHTA and CDR2 FQGNSA. The length of the CDR3 is 13 residues. V is TRBV7-2 and J is TRBJ1-1; D possibly corresponds to TRBD1 (5 bases). Sequences were obtained from naive CD4+ T cells from blood. The receptor was derived from a woman younger than 35 in good health. The DNA of the CDR3 is TGTGCCAGCAGCTTAGGGGGCTGGACTGAAGCTTTCTTT. It codes for CASSLGGWTEAFF. The complete variable domain, with remaining parts taken from reference TRBV7-2 and TRBJ1-1, reads GAGVSQSPSNKVTEKGKDVELRCDPISGHTALYWYRQSLGQGLEFLIYFQGNSAPDKSGLPSDRFSAERTGGSVSTLTIQRTQQEDSAVYLCASSLGGWTEAFFGQGTRLTVV.